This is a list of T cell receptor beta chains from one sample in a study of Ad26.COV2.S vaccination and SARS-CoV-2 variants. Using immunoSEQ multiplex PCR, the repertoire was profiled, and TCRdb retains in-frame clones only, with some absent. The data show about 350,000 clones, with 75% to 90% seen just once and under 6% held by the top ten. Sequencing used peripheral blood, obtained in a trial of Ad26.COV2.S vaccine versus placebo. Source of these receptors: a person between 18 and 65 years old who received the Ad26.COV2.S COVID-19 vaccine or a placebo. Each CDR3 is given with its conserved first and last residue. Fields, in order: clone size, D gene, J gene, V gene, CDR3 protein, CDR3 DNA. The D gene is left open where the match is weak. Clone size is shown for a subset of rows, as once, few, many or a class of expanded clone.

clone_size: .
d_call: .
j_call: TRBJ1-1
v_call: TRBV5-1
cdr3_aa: CASSLFPGEGTEAFF
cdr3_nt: TGCGCCAGCAGCTTGTTTCCAGGGGAAGGGACTGAAGCTTTCTTT

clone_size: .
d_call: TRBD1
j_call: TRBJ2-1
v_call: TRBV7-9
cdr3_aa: CASSLTGLAEQFF
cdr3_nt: TGTGCCAGCAGTTTGACAGGGTTGGCTGAGCAGTTCTTC

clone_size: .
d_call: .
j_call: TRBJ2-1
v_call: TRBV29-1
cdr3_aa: CSVEISGEQFF
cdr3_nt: TGCAGCGTTGAAATAAGCGGCGAGCAGTTCTTC

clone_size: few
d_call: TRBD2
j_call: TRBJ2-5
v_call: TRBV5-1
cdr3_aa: CASSLQGLQETQYF
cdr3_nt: TGCGCCAGCAGCTTGCAGGGACTACAAGAGACCCAGTACTTC

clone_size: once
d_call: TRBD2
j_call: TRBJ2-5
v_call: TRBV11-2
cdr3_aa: CASSWASGAQETQYF
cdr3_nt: TGTGCCAGCAGCTGGGCTAGCGGGGCCCAAGAGACCCAGTACTTC

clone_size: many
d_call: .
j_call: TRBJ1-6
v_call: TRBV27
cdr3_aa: CASSLVWGTHSPLHF
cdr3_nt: TGTGCCAGCAGTTTAGTTTGGGGTACGCATTCACCCCTCCACTTT

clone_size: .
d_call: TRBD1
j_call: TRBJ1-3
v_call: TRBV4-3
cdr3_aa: CASSHEMGTGRGNTIYF
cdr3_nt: TGCGCCAGCAGCCATGAGATGGGGACAGGGAGGGGAAACACCATATATTTT

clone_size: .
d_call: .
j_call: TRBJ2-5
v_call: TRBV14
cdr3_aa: CASSQVWAQRETQYF
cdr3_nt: TGTGCCAGCAGCCAAGTTTGGGCCCAGCGGGAGACCCAGTACTTC

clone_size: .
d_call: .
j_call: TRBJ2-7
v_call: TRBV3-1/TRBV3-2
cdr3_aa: CASSQDRLAVYEQYF
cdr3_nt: TGTGCCAGCAGCCAAGATCGGCTAGCAGTATACGAGCAGTACTTC

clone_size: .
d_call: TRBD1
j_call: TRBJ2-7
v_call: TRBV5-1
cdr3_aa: CASSLVPRTGSSYEQYF
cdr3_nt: TGCGCCAGCAGCTTGGTTCCCAGGACAGGAAGCTCCTACGAGCAGTACTTC

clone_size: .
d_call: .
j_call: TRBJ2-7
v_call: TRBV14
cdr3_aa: CASSPQGSNYEQYF
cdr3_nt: TGTGCCAGCAGCCCCCAGGGCAGTAACTACGAGCAGTACTTC

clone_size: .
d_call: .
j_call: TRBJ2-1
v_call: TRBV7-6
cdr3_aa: CASSLGVNEQFF
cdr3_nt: TGTGCCAGCAGCTTAGGGGTTAATGAGCAGTTCTTC

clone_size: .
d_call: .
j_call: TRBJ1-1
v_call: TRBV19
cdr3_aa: CASSIVGELNTEAFF
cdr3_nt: TGTGCCAGTAGTATAGTCGGGGAATTGAACACTGAAGCTTTCTTT

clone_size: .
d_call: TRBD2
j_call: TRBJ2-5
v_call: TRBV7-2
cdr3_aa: CASSPLAGTIQETQYF
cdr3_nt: TGTGCCAGCAGCCCCCTAGCGGGGACGATCCAAGAGACCCAGTACTTC

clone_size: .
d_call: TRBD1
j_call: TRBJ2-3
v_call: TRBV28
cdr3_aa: CASSPGQASTDTQYF
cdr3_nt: TGTGCCAGCAGTCCCGGACAGGCTAGCACAGATACGCAGTATTTT

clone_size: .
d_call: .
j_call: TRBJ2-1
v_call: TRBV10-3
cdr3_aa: CAISVADRSSYNEQFF
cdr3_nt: TGTGCCATCAGTGTGGCTGACAGGAGTTCCTACAATGAGCAGTTCTTC

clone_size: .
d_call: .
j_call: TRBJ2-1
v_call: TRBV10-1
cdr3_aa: CASSPGTEFLASPRDEQFF
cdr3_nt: TGCGCCAGCAGCCCCGGGACGGAGTTCCTAGCGAGTCCGAGGGATGAGCAGTTCTTC

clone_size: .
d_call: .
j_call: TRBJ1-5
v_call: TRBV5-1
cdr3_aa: CASSLLSGQPQHF
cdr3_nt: TGCGCCAGCAGCTTGTTGTCGGGTCAGCCCCAGCATTTT

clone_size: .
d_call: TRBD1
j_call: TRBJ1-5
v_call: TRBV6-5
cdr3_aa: CASRKQGADNQPQHF
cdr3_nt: TGTGCCAGCAGAAAACAGGGGGCTGACAATCAGCCCCAGCATTTT

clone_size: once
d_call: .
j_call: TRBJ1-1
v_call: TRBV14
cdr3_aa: CASSPGREAFF
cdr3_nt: TGTGCCAGCAGCCCAGGACGGGAAGCTTTCTTT

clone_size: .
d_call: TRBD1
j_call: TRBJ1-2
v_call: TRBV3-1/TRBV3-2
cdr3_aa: CASSQVRQGARGYTF
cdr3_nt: TGTGCCAGCAGCCAAGTGCGGCAGGGGGCAAGGGGCTACACCTTC

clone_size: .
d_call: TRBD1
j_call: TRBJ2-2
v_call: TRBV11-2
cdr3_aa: CASSFSRGLTGELFF
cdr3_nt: TGTGCCAGCAGCTTCAGTAGGGGGCTAACCGGGGAGCTGTTTTTT

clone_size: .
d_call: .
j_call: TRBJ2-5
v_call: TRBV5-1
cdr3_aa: CASSYQETQYF
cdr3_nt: TGCGCCAGCAGCTACCAAGAGACCCAGTACTTC

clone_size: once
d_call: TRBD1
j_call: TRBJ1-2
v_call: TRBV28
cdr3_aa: CASSGTVPNYGYTF
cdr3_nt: TGTGCCAGCAGTGGGACAGTCCCTAACTATGGCTACACCTTC

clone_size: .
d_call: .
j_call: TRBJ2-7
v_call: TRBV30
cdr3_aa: CAWSGDFYEQYF
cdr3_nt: TGTGCCTGGAGCGGGGATTTCTACGAGCAGTACTTC

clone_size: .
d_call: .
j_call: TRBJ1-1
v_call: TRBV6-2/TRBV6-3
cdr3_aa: CASSYEGFTEAFF
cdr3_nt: TGTGCCAGCAGTTACGAGGGCTTCACTGAAGCTTTCTTT

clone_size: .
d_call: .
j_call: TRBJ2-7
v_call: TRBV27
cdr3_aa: CASSRRLGGYEQYF
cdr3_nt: TGTGCCAGCAGTAGGAGGTTGGGGGGATACGAGCAGTACTTC

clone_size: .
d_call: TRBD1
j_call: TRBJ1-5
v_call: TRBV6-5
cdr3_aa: CASKRQGAGNQPQHF
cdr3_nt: TGTGCCAGCAAGAGACAGGGGGCAGGCAATCAGCCCCAGCATTTT

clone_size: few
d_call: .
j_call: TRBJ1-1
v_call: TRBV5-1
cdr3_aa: CASMPSILGSEAFF
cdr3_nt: TGCGCCAGCATGCCATCAATATTGGGCAGTGAAGCTTTCTTT

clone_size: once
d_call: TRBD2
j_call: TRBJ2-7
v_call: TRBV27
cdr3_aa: CASSLKRGSYEQYF
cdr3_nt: TGTGCCAGCAGTTTGAAGCGGGGCTCCTACGAGCAGTACTTC

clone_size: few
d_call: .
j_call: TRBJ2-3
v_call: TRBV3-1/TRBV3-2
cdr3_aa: CASSHLSLDTQYF
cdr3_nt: TGTGCCAGCAGCCACCTGTCCTTAGATACGCAGTATTTT

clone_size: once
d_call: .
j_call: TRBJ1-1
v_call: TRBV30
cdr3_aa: CAWSVGQSNTEAFF
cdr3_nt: TGTGCCTGGAGTGTGGGGCAGAGCAACACTGAAGCTTTCTTT

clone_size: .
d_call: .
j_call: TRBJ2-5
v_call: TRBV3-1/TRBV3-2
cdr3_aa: CASSQDIAETQYF
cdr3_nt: TGTGCCAGCAGCCAAGATATCGCAGAGACCCAGTACTTC

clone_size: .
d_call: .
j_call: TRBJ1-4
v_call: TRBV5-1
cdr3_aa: CASSSNRAGDEKLFF
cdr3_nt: TGCGCCAGCAGCTCTAACAGGGCAGGAGATGAAAAACTGTTTTTT

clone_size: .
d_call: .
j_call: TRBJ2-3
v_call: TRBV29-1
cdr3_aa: CSVDGWTLLSTDTQYF
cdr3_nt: TGCAGCGTTGACGGGTGGACTCTACTTAGCACAGATACGCAGTATTTT

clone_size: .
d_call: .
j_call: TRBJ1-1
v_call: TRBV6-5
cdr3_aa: CASMRGRGTEAFF
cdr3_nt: TGTGCCAGCATGCGGGGTCGGGGCACTGAAGCTTTCTTT

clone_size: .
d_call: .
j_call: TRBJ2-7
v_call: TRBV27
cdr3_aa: CASSFRVGAKTYEQYF
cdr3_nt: TGTGCCAGCAGTTTCAGGGTTGGGGCTAAGACCTACGAGCAGTACTTC

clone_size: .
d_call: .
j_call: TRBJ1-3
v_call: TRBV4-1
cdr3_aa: CASSQVPGGRGRYISGNTIYF
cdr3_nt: TGCGCCAGCAGCCAAGTTCCGGGTGGCAGGGGACGTTACATCTCTGGAAACACCATATATTTT

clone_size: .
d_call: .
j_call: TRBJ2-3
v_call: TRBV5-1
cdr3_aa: CASSFGQPRSTDTQYF
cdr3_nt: TGCGCCAGCAGCTTCGGACAGCCCCGTAGCACAGATACGCAGTATTTT

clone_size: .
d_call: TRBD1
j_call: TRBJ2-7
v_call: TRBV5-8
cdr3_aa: CASSTGTGGIEQYF
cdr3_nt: TGTGCCAGCAGCACCGGGACAGGGGGCATCGAGCAGTACTTC

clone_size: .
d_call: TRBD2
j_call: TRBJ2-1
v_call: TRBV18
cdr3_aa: CASSPSSGSLGEQFF
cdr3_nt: TGTGCCAGCTCACCAAGTAGCGGGAGTCTTGGTGAGCAGTTCTTC

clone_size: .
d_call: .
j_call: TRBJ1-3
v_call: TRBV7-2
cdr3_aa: CASRRDMSSGNTIYF
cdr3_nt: TGTGCCAGCAGACGCGACATGAGCTCTGGAAACACCATATATTTT

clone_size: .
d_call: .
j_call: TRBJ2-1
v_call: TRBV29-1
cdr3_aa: CSVDLQRLSYNEQFF
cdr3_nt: TGCAGCGTTGACCTACAACGTTTATCCTACAATGAACAGTTCTTC

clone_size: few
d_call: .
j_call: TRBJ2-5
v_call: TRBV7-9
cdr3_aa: CASSLSIGGETQYF
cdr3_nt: TGTGCCAGCAGCTTATCAATCGGGGGAGAGACCCAGTACTTC

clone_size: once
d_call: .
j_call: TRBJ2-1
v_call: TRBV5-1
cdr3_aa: CASSLGRDEQFF
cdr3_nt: TGCGCCAGCAGCTTGGGCAGGGATGAGCAGTTCTTC

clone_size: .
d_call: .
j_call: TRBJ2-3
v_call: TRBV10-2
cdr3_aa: CASSEGALGGTDTQYF
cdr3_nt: TGCGCCAGCAGTGAGGGGGCATTGGGTGGCACAGATACGCAGTATTTT

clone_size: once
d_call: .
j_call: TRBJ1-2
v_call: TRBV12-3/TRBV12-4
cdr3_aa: CASSLTGNYGYTF
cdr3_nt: TGTGCCAGCAGTTTAACAGGGAACTATGGCTACACCTTC

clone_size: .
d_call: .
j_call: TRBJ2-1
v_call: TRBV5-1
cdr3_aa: CASSLESGRTYNEQFF
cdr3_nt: TGCGCCAGCAGCTTGGAGTCCGGCAGAACCTACAATGAGCAGTTCTTC

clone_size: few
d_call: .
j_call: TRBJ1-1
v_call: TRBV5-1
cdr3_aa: CASTGSNTEAFF
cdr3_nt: TGCGCCAGCACGGGCTCGAACACTGAAGCTTTCTTT

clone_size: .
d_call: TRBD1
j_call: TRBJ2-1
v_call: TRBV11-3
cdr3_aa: CASSRGRLGDRGYNEQFF
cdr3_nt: TGTGCCAGCAGCCGTGGACGCTTAGGGGACAGGGGTTACAATGAGCAGTTCTTC

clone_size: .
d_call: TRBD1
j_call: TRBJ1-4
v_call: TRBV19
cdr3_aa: CASSSGQGNEKLFF
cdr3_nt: TGTGCCAGTAGTTCGGGACAGGGGAATGAAAAACTGTTTTTT

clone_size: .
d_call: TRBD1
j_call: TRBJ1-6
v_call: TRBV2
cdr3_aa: CASSKPGQGGSPLHF
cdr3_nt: TGTGCCAGCAGCAAACCCGGACAGGGTGGGTCACCCCTCCACTTT

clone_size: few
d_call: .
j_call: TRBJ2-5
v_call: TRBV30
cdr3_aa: CAWTGDQETQYF
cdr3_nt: TGTGCCTGGACAGGAGACCAAGAGACCCAGTACTTC

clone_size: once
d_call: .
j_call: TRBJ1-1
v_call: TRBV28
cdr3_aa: CASSSNFGQRAFF
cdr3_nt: TGTGCCAGCAGTTCAAACTTCGGGCAGAGAGCTTTCTTT

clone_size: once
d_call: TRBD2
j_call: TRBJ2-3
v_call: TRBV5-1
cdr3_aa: CASSLSSGILADTQYF
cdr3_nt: TGCGCCAGCAGCTTGTCTAGCGGGATTTTGGCAGATACGCAGTATTTT

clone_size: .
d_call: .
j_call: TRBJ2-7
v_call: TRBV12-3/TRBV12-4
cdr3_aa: CASRDREGDEQYF
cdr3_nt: TGTGCCAGCAGAGACAGGGAGGGCGACGAGCAGTACTTC

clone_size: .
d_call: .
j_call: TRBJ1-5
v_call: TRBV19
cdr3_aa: CASSSQGSVQPQHF
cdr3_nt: TGTGCCAGTAGTAGCCAGGGCTCGGTCCAGCCCCAGCATTTT

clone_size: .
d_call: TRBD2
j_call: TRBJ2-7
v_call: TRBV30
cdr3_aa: CAWGLAVYEQYF
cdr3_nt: TGTGCCTGGGGACTAGCGGTGTACGAGCAGTACTTC

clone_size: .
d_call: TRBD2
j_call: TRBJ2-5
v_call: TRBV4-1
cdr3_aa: CASSRSGTQETQYF
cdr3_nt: TGCGCCAGCAGTAGAAGCGGGACCCAGGAGACCCAGTACTTC

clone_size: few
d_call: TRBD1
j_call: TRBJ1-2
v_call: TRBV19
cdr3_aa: CASSIRTGLGGYTF
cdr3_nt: TGTGCCAGTAGTATCAGGACAGGCCTTGGGGGCTACACCTTC